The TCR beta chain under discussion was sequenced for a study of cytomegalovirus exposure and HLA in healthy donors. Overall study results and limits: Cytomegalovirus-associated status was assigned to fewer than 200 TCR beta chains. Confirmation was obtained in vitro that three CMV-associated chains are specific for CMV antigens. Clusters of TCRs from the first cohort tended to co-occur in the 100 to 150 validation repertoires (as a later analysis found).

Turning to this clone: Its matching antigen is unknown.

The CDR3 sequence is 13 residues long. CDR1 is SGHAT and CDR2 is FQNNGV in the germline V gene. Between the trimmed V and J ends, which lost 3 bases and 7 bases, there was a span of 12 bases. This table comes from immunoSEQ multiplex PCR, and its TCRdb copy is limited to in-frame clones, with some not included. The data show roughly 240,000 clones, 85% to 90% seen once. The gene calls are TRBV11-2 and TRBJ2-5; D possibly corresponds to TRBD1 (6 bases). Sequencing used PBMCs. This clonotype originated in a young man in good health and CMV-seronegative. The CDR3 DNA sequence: TGTGCCAGCAGCTTGGAGCTAGGGGGGACCCAGTACTTC. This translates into CASSLELGGTQYF. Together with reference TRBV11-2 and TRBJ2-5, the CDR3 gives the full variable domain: EAGVAQSPRYKIIEKRQSVAFWCNPISGHATLYWYQQILGQGPKLLIQFQNNGVVDDSQLPKDRFSAERLKGVDSTLKIQPAKLEDSAVYLCASSLELGGTQYFGPGTRLLVL.